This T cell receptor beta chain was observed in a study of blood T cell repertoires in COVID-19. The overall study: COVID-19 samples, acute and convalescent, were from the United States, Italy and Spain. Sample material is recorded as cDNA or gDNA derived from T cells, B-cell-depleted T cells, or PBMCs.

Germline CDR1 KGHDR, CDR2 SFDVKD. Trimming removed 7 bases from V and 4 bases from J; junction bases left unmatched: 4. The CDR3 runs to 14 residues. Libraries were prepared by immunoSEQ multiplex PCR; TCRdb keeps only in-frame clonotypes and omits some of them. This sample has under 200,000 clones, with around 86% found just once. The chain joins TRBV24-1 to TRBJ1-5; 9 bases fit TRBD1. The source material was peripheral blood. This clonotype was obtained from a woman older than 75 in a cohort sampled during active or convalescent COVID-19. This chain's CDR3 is CATRGTGPNQPQHF. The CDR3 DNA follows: TGTGCCACCAGGGGGACAGGGCCTAATCAGCCCCAGCATTTT.